This T cell receptor (beta chain) was profiled in a study of shared T cell receptors in the human thymus. This clone occurred a few times. The assay was immunoSEQ multiplex PCR, and TCRdb's table has in-frame clones only and misses some. Among 540,000 or so clones listed, 70% to 80% were seen once. V shed 6 bases and J 0 bases; nucleotides not matched to a gene: 5. Germline V gene data show CDR1 as MNHEY and CDR2 as SVGAGI. The CDR3 length is 15 residues. These same data were also listed under a study on human thymus T cells.

The receptor was derived from a boy under three years old with a congenital heart defect. The specimen was thymocytes. This chain joins TRBV6-5 and TRBJ2-1, with TRBD2 matching 7 bases. CDR3 DNA: TGTGCCAGCAGGCCTGGCGGGAGCTCCTACAATGAGCAGTTCTTC. This encodes CASRPGGSSYNEQFF.